The T cell receptor (beta chain) under discussion was sequenced for a study of cytomegalovirus exposure and HLA in healthy donors. Overall study results and limits: With further analysis later on, most CMV-associated TCR beta chains appeared HLA-restricted.

The PCR ran on 60 Vbeta and 13 Jbeta primers. This table comes from immunoSEQ multiplex PCR, and its TCRdb copy is limited to in-frame clones, with some not included. Here the sample spans more than 95,000 clones, 76% being singletons. After removal of 4 bases from V and 5 bases from J, the junction contained 3 bases not matched to a gene. This CDR3 has 16 residues. Germline CDR1 reads MNHEY; CDR2 reads SMNVEV (reference sequence). Comment on this clone: Its antigen is still unknown.

The sequence derives from a man aged 40-49 years in good health and CMV-seropositive. The specimen sequenced was PBMCs. The gene calls are TRBV27 and TRBJ2-2; 14 nucleotides line up with TRBD2. The CDR3 protein is CASSSGTSGRTGELFF. The DNA for the CDR3 is TGTGCCAGCAGTTCGGGGACTAGCGGGAGAACCGGGGAGCTGTTTTTT.